Below are 5 T cell receptor beta chains sequenced from a single sample in a study of T cell responses to AZD1222 COVID-19 vaccine. The protocol was immunoSEQ multiplex PCR, while the TCRdb copy is restricted to in-frame clones and leaves out a portion. The top ten clones hold about 1.5% of a sample with about 130,000 clones, more than 85% of them seen once. The source material was peripheral blood, sampled on day 0 of AZD1222 vaccination. These receptors came from an adult in good health.

The rearrangement links TRBV6-5 to TRBJ2-1; the D gene is possibly TRBD1 (5 bases). The CDR3 runs 12 residues. Germline CDR1 is MNHEY and CDR2 is SVGAGI. V was cut by 5 bases and J by 8 bases, with 10 bases left in between. The CDR3 DNA sequence: TGTGCCAGCAGTCCCCGACAGTATGAGCAGTTCTTC. Translation gives CASSPRQYEQFF.

J is TRBJ1-1 and V is TRBV10-3, with D uncertain. The CDR3 runs to 13 residues. CDR1 ENHRY and CDR2 SYGVKD come from the germline V gene. Trimming shortened V by 0 bases and J by 1 base, and 3 bases separated the two germline ends. CDR3 protein: CAISESQNTEAFF. The CDR3, as DNA: TGTGCCATCAGTGAGTCGCAGAACACTGAAGCTTTCTTT.

The J gene is TRBJ1-5, the V gene TRBV30; 9 bases map to TRBD1. The CDR3 is 16 residues long. CDR1 GTSNPN and CDR2 SVGIG come from the germline V gene (reference sequence). Losses at the gene ends were 0 bases for V and 3 bases for J; bases not matched to a gene: 6. CDR3 coding DNA: TGTGCCTGGAGTGTACAGACAGGGGGGTTCAATCAGCCCCAGCATTTT. Protein sequence: CAWSVQTGGFNQPQHF.

Remarks on this clone: An end of the junction differs from the germline gene, which may be a read error. The V and J genes are TRBV7-7 and TRBJ2-2; D is tentatively TRBD1 or TRBD2 (6 bases each). Looked up from germline, CDR1 is SSHAT and CDR2 is FNYEAQ (reference sequence). The CDR3 sequence is 16 residues long. For the CDR3, the DNA is TGTGCTAGCAGCTTATTACGGGGGCCCGACACCGGGGAGCTGTTTTTT. Protein: CASSLLRGPDTGELFF.

V and J are TRBV19 and TRBJ2-7; TRBD1 is a possible D gene (5 bases). Germline-derived CDR1 and CDR2 are LNHDA and SQIVND (reference sequence). V was pared by 6 bases and J by 5 bases, with 17 bases between. The CDR3 covers 14 residues. The CDR3 coding sequence is TGTGCCAGTAGGGCCCCCTCAGGGTTCCACGAGCAGTACTTC. Translated, it gives CASRAPSGFHEQYF. Based on the CDR3 plus reference TRBV19 and TRBJ2-7, the full variable domain is DGGITQSPKYLFRKEGQNVTLSCEQNLNHDAMYWYRQDPGQGLRLIYYSQIVNDFQKGDIAEGYSVSREKKESFPLTVTSAQKNPTAFYLCASRAPSGFHEQYFGPGTRLTVT.